The TCR beta chain under discussion was sequenced for a study of B cell selection in AIRE deficiency. This clone was observed a single time. Its antigen remains unknown. Study-level points and caveats: Shared Treg sequences had shorter CDR3s, biased toward rearrangements with few non-templated insertions. Of around 3,700 shared Treg TCRbeta sequences, 31.6% were healthy-donor-only and just under 9.5% patient-only.

Sorting defined conventional CD4 T cells as CD4+CD127+. This CDR3 contains 13 residues. CDR1 SGHTA and CDR2 FQGTGA come from the germline V gene. Trimming removed 5 bases at V and 0 bases at J, with 7 bases between. The protocol was immunoSEQ multiplex PCR, while the TCRdb copy is restricted to in-frame clones and leaves out a portion. The sample consists of some 24,000 clones, about 95% of them appearing once. Sample: CD4+CD127+ conventional T cells sorted from PBMCs. The sequence derives from a human donor in good health. The J gene is TRBJ1-1, the V gene TRBV7-3; no firm D call. CDR3 region: CASSTEVNTEAFF. CDR3 bases: TGTGCCAGCAGCACTGAAGTGAACACTGAAGCTTTCTTT.